The 20 T cell receptor beta chains below all came from one sample that was sequenced in a study of radiotherapy plus CTLA-4 blockade in lung cancer. Sequencing was performed with immunoSEQ multiplex PCR; in TCRdb, only in-frame clones are kept and a portion is missing. The sample consists of some 50,000 clones, roughly 84% of them appearing once. The sample in question was peripheral blood, obtained from a patient treated with radiotherapy plus ipilimumab. The receptors shown here come from a human donor with non-small cell lung cancer who had a partial response to radiotherapy plus ipilimumab.

The DNA of the CDR3 is TGTGCCATCAGTTCCCGGGACAGGACGAACACCGGGGAGCTGTTTTTT. Amino acid sequence: CAISSRDRTNTGELFF. This chain connects TRBV10-3 to TRBJ2-2, with 8 bases fitting TRBD1. Germline-derived CDR1 and CDR2 are ENHRY and SYGVKD. Trimming at V came to 5 bases and at J to 0 bases, leaving 5 bases not matched to a gene. The CDR3 has 16 amino acids.

The chain recombines TRBV7-8 with TRBJ2-3; D perhaps matches TRBD1 (5 bases). The CDR3 runs 13 residues. Trimming removed 5 bases from V and 5 bases from J, with 11 bases in between. The germline V gene has CDR1 SGHVS and CDR2 FQNEAQ. CDR3 in DNA: TGTGCCAGCAGCCCTCCTAGGGGAGATACGCAGTATTTT. This translates into CASSPPRGDTQYF.

The V gene is TRBV2, the J gene TRBJ1-2, with 8 positions matching TRBD1. Germline-derived CDR1 and CDR2 are SNHLY and FYNNEI. Trimming cost V 4 bases and J 5 bases; bases outside gene matches: 6. The CDR3 is made up of 14 amino acids. The CDR3 nucleotides are TGTGCCAGCAGTGGGATGGACAGGGCTTATGGCTACACCTTC. Amino acids: CASSGMDRAYGYTF.

The chain employs TRBV10-3 and TRBJ1-2; 9 bases agree with TRBD1. Germline CDR1 reads ENHRY; CDR2 reads SYGVKD. The junction had 12 bases not matched to a gene; V was cut back by 2 bases and J by 8 bases. This CDR3 has 16 residues. The CDR3, as DNA: TGTGCCATCAGTGAGGACGCACCCGGGACAGGGAGCGGCTACACCTTC. Translated, it gives CAISEDAPGTGSGYTF.

The rearrangement links TRBV5-1 to TRBJ2-2; TRBD1 matches 9 bases. The CDR3 covers 16 residues. The ends lost 0 bases at V and 6 bases at J; junction bases unmatched: 6. CDR1 and CDR2 from the germline V gene are SGHRS and YFSETQ. Written as DNA, the CDR3 is TGCGCCAGCAGCTTGGAACAACAGGGGGCGGCCGGGGAGCTGTTTTTT. It yields the protein CASSLEQQGAAGELFF.

The chain links TRBV6-5 to TRBJ2-1, with 7 bases aligning to TRBD1. Germline CDR1 reads MNHEY; CDR2 reads SVGAGI. J was trimmed by 4 bases and V by 6 bases; bases with no gene match: 6. This CDR3 is built from 14 residues. The CDR3 nucleotides are TGTGCCAGCAGGAGCTTGGGACAGTACAATGAGCAGTTCTTC. It specifies CASRSLGQYNEQFF.

The chain combines TRBV5-1 with TRBJ2-4; TRBD2 aligns across 9 bases. The germline gives CDR1 SGHRS, CDR2 YFSETQ. V was clipped by 1 base and J by 2 bases; unmatched bases: 7. This CDR3 spans 17 amino acids. CDR3 region: CASSLMPSGVTKNIQYF. The CDR3 DNA reads TGCGCCAGCAGCTTGATGCCTAGCGGGGTTACCAAAAACATTCAGTACTTC.

The V gene is TRBV28, the J gene TRBJ2-1, with 8 bases aligning to TRBD2. Looked up from germline, CDR1 is MDHEN and CDR2 is SYDVKM. Trimming at V came to 2 bases and at J to 0 bases, leaving 6 bases not matched to a gene. The CDR3 sequence is 17 residues long. The CDR3 sequence: CASSLISGASSYNEQFF. In nucleotides, the CDR3 is TGTGCCAGCAGTTTAATTAGCGGGGCCAGCTCCTACAATGAGCAGTTCTTC.

This clone was seen a handful of times. The chain employs TRBV11-3 and TRBJ2-2, with D hard to call. V lost 4 bases and J lost 0, with 6 bases in between. CDR1 and CDR2 (germline): SGHNT, YENEEA. CDR3 length: 14 residues. In DNA, the CDR3 is TGTGCCAGCAGCTCCCGGTCGAACACCGGGGAGCTGTTTTTT. Protein product: CASSSRSNTGELFF.

The genes are TRBV9 and TRBJ2-1, with TRBD1 matching over 7 bases. CDR3 length equals 15 residues. The J segment lost 1 base and the V segment lost 0 bases, leaving 1 base of the junction unmatched. Germline loops: CDR1 SGDLS, CDR2 YYNGEE. The CDR3 loop reads CASSVGTGSYNEQFF. In nucleotides, the CDR3 is TGTGCCAGCAGCGTAGGGACAGGTTCCTACAATGAGCAGTTCTTC.

J is TRBJ1-6 and V is TRBV6-5; no clear D gene. V was shortened by 2 bases and J by 9 bases, with 14 bases between the two germline ends. The CDR3 has 15 residues. Germline V gene data show CDR1 as MNHEY and CDR2 as SVGAGI. CDR3 nucleotides: TGTGCCAGCAGTTACCAGTCGGGTTCAGTTTCACCCCTCCACTTT. Amino acids: CASSYQSGSVSPLHF.

The J gene is TRBJ1-5, the V gene TRBV19; 10 bases are a match to TRBD1. The CDR3 runs 13 residues. CDR1 and CDR2 from the germline V gene are LNHDA and SQIVND (reference sequence). The J segment lost 7 bases and the V segment lost 11 bases, leaving 8 bases of the junction unmatched. The CDR3: CAAGQGVRQPQHF. The CDR3 DNA follows: TGTGCCGCCGGACAGGGGGTGAGACAGCCCCAGCATTTT.

This rearrangement joins TRBV30 to TRBJ1-3; weak D call: TRBD1 (5 bases). V lost 5 bases and J 2 bases, leaving 13 bases between the germline ends. This CDR3 has 14 amino acids. Germline assignment: CDR1 GTSNPN and CDR2 SVGIG (reference sequence). The CDR3 here is CAWSPQGTGNTIYF. In DNA, the CDR3 is TGTGCCTGGTCTCCGCAGGGTACTGGAAACACCATATATTTT.

This chain links TRBV7-2 with TRBJ2-7, with D maybe TRBD2 (6 bases). Trimming stripped 3 bases from V and 3 bases from J, with 9 bases between. From germline, CDR1 is SGHTA and CDR2 FQGNSA. The CDR3 totals 13 residues. CDR3 region: CASSFTRDYEQYF. The CDR3 bases are TGTGCCAGCAGCTTCACGCGGGACTACGAGCAGTACTTC.

The chain has TRBV4-1 and TRBJ2-3; TRBD2 aligns across 8 bases. The CDR3 consists of 17 residues. Germline V gene lookup returns CDR1 MGHRA and CDR2 YSYEKL. With 0 bases clipped from V and 0 bases from J, the junction kept 5 bases outside the gene matches. The CDR3 nucleotides read TGCGCCAGCAGCCAAGAGCCCAGCGGGGGAAGCACAGATACGCAGTATTTT. It translates to CASSQEPSGGSTDTQYF.

The chain has TRBV9 and TRBJ1-3; 9 bases are a match to TRBD1. The CDR3 totals 14 residues. Germline CDR1 is SGDLS and CDR2 is YYNGEE. After removal of 2 bases from V and 4 bases from J, the junction contained 1 base not matched to a gene. The CDR3 protein is CASSVGTGGNTIYF. CDR3 bases: TGTGCCAGCAGCGTCGGGACAGGGGGAAACACCATATATTTT. Filled out from reference TRBV9 and TRBJ1-3, the complete variable domain reads DSGVTQTPKHLITATGQRVTLRCSPRSGDLSVYWYQQSLDQGLQFLIQYYNGEERAKGNILERFSAQQFPDLHSELNLSSLELGDSALYFCASSVGTGGNTIYFGEGSWLTVV.

This chain joins TRBV5-1 and TRBJ1-1; 9 bases align to TRBD1. V was clipped by 1 base and J by 1 base; unmatched bases: 2. Germline-derived CDR1 and CDR2 are SGHRS and YFSETQ. CDR3 length equals 15 residues. CDR3 nucleotide sequence: TGCGCCAGCAGCTTGAACAGGGGGCCGAACACTGAAGCTTTCTTT. Amino acid sequence: CASSLNRGPNTEAFF.

This chain links TRBV29-1 with TRBJ2-7, with TRBD1 identical over 9 bases. The V segment lost 4 bases and the J segment 5 bases; nucleotides outside the gene matches: 6. The germline CDR1 and CDR2 sequences are SQVTM and ANQGSEA. This CDR3 has 13 residues. The DNA for the CDR3 is TGCAGCGTTGGAGACAGGGGGTTGCACGAGCAGTACTTC. Translated, it gives CSVGDRGLHEQYF.

The chain uses TRBV11-2 and TRBJ2-1; 7 bases line up with TRBD1. J lost 0 bases, V lost 3 bases, and 2 bases had no gene match. This CDR3 has 15 amino acids. The germline CDR1 and CDR2 sequences are SGHAT and FQNNGV. For the CDR3, the DNA is TGTGCCAGCAGCTTGACAGGGAGCTCCTACAATGAGCAGTTCTTC. This encodes CASSLTGSSYNEQFF.

This clone has only a few counts. This chain uses TRBV7-9 with TRBJ1-2; D might be TRBD1 (5 bases). The V gene's germline CDR1 is SEHNR and CDR2 FQNEAQ (reference sequence). Trimming cost V 6 bases and J 5 bases, with 13 bases left between them. This CDR3 contains 13 residues. The CDR3 DNA reads as TGTGCCAGCAGTTCTAGGGGTTCTTATGGCTACACCTTC. Its translation: CASSSRGSYGYTF.